The 15 T cell receptor beta chains below come from one sample, sequenced in a study of blood T cell repertoires in COVID-19. Sequencing was performed with immunoSEQ multiplex PCR; in TCRdb, only in-frame clones are kept and a portion is missing. The table records about 180,000 clones, about 90% of them present only once. The source material was PBMCs or T cells enriched from blood (not recorded which). The origin of the receptors is a woman under 30 who had recovered from COVID-19.

V usage is TRBV5-1 and J usage is TRBJ2-5; weak D call: TRBD1 (5 bases). V lost 0 bases, J lost 5 bases, and 8 bases lay in between. Germline V lookup: CDR1 SGHRS, CDR2 YFSETQ. The length of the CDR3 is 13 residues. Here the CDR3 reads CASSLATAETQYF. For the CDR3, the DNA is TGCGCCAGCAGCTTGGCGACAGCGGAGACCCAGTACTTC.

This chain joins TRBV3-1 (or the pseudogene TRBV3-2) and TRBJ1-5, with 7 bases matching TRBD1. Per the germline V gene, CDR1 is LGHDT and CDR2 is YNNKEL (reference sequence). CDR3 length equals 17 residues. Unmatched junction bases numbered 11, after V lost 0 bases and J lost 6 bases. CDR3 DNA: TGTGCCAGCAGCCAAGAAGGTCCAGGGGGTAGTGGTCAGCCCCAGCATTTT. Translated, it gives CASSQEGPGGSGQPQHF.

The chain employs TRBV28 and TRBJ2-1, with no clear D. V dropped 3 bases and J dropped 0 bases, with 9 bases sitting between them. Germline assignment: CDR1 MDHEN and CDR2 SYDVKM. The CDR3 consists of 15 residues. The CDR3 nucleotides are TGTGCCAGCAGTTTGTCGGCAGGCTCCTACAATGAGCAGTTCTTC. Encoded protein: CASSLSAGSYNEQFF. The complete variable domain, with remaining parts taken from reference TRBV28 and TRBJ2-1, reads DVKVTQSSRYLVKRTGEKVFLECVQDMDHENMFWYRQDPGLGLRLIYFSYDVKMKEKGDIPEGYSVSREKKERFSLILESASTNQTSMYLCASSLSAGSYNEQFFGPGTRLTVL.

This sequence joins TRBV6-2 or TRBV6-3 and TRBJ1-2; possibly TRBD1 for D (6 bases). CDR3 size: 14 residues. Per germline, CDR1 MNHEY and CDR2 SVGEGT. The V end was cut by 6 bases, the J end by 8 bases, with 19 bases between. The CDR3 region has the DNA TGTGCCAGCAGCATACAGGGATCCGGTTTCGGCTACACCTTC. This translates into CASSIQGSGFGYTF.

J is TRBJ2-1 and V is TRBV7-3, with 7 bases lining up with TRBD1. The germline gives CDR1 SGHTA, CDR2 FQGTGA. Unmatched junction bases numbered 2, after V lost 3 bases and J lost 3 bases. The CDR3 consists of 14 residues. This chain's CDR3 is CASSLGQNYNEQFF. The DNA for the CDR3 is TGTGCCAGCAGCTTGGGACAGAACTACAATGAGCAGTTCTTC.

This clone was seen a single time. V gene TRBV7-2 combines with J gene TRBJ1-6; D is perhaps TRBD1 (5 bases). V was shortened by 7 bases and J by 0 bases, with 16 bases between the two germline ends. The CDR3 is 17 amino acids. Germline V gene sequence: CDR1 SGHTA, CDR2 FQGNSA. The CDR3: CASTAWFGGSYNSPLHF. The DNA for the CDR3 is TGTGCCAGCACAGCTTGGTTCGGGGGCTCCTATAATTCACCCCTCCACTTT.

This rearrangement joins TRBV11-2 to TRBJ2-7; D gene uncertain. CDR1 SGHAT and CDR2 FQNNGV come from the germline V gene. The CDR3 consists of 14 residues. Trimming took off 1 base at V and 0 bases at J, with 7 bases between the two ends. The CDR3: CASSLGSSSYEQYF. DNA of the CDR3: TGTGCCAGCAGCTTAGGGAGCAGCTCCTACGAGCAGTACTTC.

The chain is built from TRBV28 and TRBJ2-3, with D possibly matching TRBD1 (6 bases). Trimming stripped 7 bases from V and 8 bases from J, with 13 bases between. Germline CDR1 and CDR2: MDHEN and SYDVKM. The CDR3 loop spans 12 amino acids. The DNA for the CDR3 is TGTGCCAGCACTCAGGGGTTGGGTACGCAGTATTTT. Its translation: CASTQGLGTQYF.

This clone came up once. This chain connects TRBV11-3 to TRBJ2-3; 9 nucleotides match TRBD2. The V gene's germline CDR1 is SGHNT and CDR2 YENEEA. V lost 3 bases to trimming and J lost 3 bases; unmatched junction nucleotides: 4. The CDR3 loop spans 15 amino acids. Here the CDR3 DNA reads TGTGCCAGCAGCTTCAGCCTAGCGGGGACAGATACGCAGTATTTT. This encodes CASSFSLAGTDTQYF.

This clone was recorded a few times. V is TRBV6-2 or TRBV6-3 and J is TRBJ1-4, with D unclear. The V and J ends lost 4 bases and 10 bases respectively, with 16 bases between them. This CDR3 has 14 residues. CDR1 and CDR2 from the germline V gene are MNHEY and SVGEGT. In nucleotides, the CDR3 is TGTGCCAGCAGTTCCTCCACTCGATCCGGAAAACTGTTTTTT. Protein sequence: CASSSSTRSGKLFF.

The gene calls are TRBV2 and TRBJ2-1; TRBD1 matches 9 bases. The junction had 13 bases not matched to a gene; V was cut back by 4 bases and J by 6 bases. Germline V gene sequence: CDR1 SNHLY, CDR2 FYNNEI. CDR3 length: 17 residues. CDR3 amino acids: CASSGGSGTGLGNEQFF. CDR3 bases: TGTGCCAGCAGTGGGGGGTCCGGGACAGGGCTGGGCAATGAGCAGTTCTTC.

In its sample, this clone was seen once. The genes are TRBV30 and TRBJ2-3; 10 nucleotides align to TRBD1. This CDR3 region has 15 residues. J was trimmed by 0 bases and V by 1 base; bases with no gene match: 1. CDR1 and CDR2 from the germline V gene are GTSNPN and SVGIG (reference sequence). CDR3 coding DNA: TGTGCCTGGAGTGGGGGACAGGGGAGCACAGATACGCAGTATTTT. Translating it yields CAWSGGQGSTDTQYF.

V and J are TRBV7-9 and TRBJ1-6, with D possibly matching TRBD1 (6 bases). CDR1 and CDR2 (germline): SEHNR, FQNEAQ (reference sequence). V was trimmed by 3 bases and J by 9 bases, leaving 12 bases between them. The CDR3 consists of 14 residues. CDR3 DNA: TGTGCCAGCAGCTTTCAGGGGCGAGGTTCACCCCTCCACTTT. The encoded protein is CASSFQGRGSPLHF.

This sequence joins TRBV6-4 and TRBJ2-2; TRBD1 aligns across 9 bases. The CDR3 extends over 15 amino acids. The J segment lost 6 bases and the V segment lost 5 bases, leaving 7 bases of the junction unmatched. The V gene's germline CDR1 is MRHNA and CDR2 SNTAGT. The CDR3 DNA is TGTGCCAGCAGTACGGACAGGGGAAGCGCCGGGGAGCTGTTTTTT. Amino acids: CASSTDRGSAGELFF.

The rearrangement uses TRBV10-3 and TRBJ1-2; D is perhaps TRBD1 (6 bases). CDR3 length equals 15 residues. Germline V gene sequence: CDR1 ENHRY, CDR2 SYGVKD. The ends were cut back, 2 bases at V and 2 bases at J, with 12 bases in the middle. CDR3 DNA: TGTGCCATCAGTGAGCCTTACACAGGGAACTATGGCTACACCTTC. Protein sequence: CAISEPYTGNYGYTF.